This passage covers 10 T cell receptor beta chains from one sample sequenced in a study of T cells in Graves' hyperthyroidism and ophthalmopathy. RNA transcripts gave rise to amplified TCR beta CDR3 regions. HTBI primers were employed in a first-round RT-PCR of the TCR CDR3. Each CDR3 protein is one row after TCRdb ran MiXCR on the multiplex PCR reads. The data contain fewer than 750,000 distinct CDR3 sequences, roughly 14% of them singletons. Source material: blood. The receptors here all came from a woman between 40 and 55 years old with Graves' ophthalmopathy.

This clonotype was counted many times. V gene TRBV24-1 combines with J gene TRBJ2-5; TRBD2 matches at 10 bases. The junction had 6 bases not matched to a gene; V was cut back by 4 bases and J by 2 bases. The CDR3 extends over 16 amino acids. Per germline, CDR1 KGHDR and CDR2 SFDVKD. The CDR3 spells CATSEISSGRQETQYF. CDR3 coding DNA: TGTGCCACCAGTGAGATCTCTAGCGGGAGACAAGAGACCCAGTACTTC.

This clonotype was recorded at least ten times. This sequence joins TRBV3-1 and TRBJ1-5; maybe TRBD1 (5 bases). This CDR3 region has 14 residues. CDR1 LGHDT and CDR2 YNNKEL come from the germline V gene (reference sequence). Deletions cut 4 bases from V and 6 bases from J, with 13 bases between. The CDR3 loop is CASSPGPAGQPQHF. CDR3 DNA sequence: TGTGCCAGCAGCCCGGGACCGGCGGGTCAGCCCCAGCATTTT.

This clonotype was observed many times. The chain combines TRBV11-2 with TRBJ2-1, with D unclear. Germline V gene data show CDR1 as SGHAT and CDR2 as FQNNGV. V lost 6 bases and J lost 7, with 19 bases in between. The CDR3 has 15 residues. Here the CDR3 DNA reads TGTGCCAGCAGATCAACACTAATCAGTAGTAATGAGCAGTTCTTC. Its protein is CASRSTLISSNEQFF.

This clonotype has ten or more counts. The CDR3 bases are TGCAGCGTTGTCATCGGAGGGATCCACGAGCAGTACTTC. The encoded protein is CSVVIGGIHEQYF. V usage is TRBV29-1 and J usage is TRBJ2-7; a weak D match, TRBD2 (6 bases). The V end was cut by 4 bases, the J end by 5 bases, with 15 bases between. This CDR3 has 13 residues. The germline V gene encodes CDR1 SQVTM and CDR2 ANQGSEA.

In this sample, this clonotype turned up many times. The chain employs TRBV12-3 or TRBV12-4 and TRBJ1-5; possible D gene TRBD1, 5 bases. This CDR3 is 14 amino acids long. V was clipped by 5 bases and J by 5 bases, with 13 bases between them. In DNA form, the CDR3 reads TGTGCCAGCAGTCTCAGGGTAGGAGATCAGCCCCAGCATTTT. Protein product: CASSLRVGDQPQHF.

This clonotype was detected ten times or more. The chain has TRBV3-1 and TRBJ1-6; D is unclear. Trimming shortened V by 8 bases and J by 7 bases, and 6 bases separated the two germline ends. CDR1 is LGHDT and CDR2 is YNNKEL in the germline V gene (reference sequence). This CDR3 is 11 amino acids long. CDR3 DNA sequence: TGTGCCAGCGGGAAGAATTCACCCCTCCACTTT. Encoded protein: CASGKNSPLHF.

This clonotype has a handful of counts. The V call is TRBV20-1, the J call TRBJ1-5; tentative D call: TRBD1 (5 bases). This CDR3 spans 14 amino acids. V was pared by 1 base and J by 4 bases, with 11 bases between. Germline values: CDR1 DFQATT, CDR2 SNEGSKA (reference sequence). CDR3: CSARGRTLNQPQHF. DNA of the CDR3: TGCAGTGCTAGAGGGAGGACACTTAATCAGCCCCAGCATTTT.

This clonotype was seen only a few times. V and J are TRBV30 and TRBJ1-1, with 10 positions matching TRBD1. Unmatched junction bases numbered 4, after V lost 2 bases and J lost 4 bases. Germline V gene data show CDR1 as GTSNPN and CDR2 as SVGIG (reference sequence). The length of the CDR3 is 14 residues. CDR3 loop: CAWSLGTGATEAFF. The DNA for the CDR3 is TGTGCCTGGAGTCTCGGGACAGGGGCCACTGAAGCTTTCTTT.

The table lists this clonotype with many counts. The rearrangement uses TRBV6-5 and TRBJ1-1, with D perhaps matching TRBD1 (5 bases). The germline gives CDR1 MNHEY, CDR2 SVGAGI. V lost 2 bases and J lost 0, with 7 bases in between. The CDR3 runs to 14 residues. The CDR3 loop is CASSYGAMNTEAFF. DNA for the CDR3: TGTGCCAGCAGTTACGGGGCCATGAACACTGAAGCTTTCTTT.

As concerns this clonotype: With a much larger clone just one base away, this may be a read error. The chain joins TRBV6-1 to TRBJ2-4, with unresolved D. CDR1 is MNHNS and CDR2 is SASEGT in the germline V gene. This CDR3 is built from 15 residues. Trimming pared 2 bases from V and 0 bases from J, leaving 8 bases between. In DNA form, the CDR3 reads TGTGCCAGCAGTGAATTATGGTCAGCCAAAAACATTCAGTACTTC. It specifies CASSELWSAKNIQYF.